This entry describes one T cell receptor (beta chain). As yet, its antigen is unknown. This PCR relied on a set of 60 Vbeta primers and 13 Jbeta primers. Sequenced by immunoSEQ multiplex PCR; TCRdb stores in-frame clones only, minus some. The repertoire holds fewer than 85,000 clones, with about 66% as singletons. These data come from a study of cytomegalovirus exposure and HLA in healthy donors. Participants comprised healthy donors of bone marrow. Study-wide points: One later analysis reportedly identified an Asian-associated ancestry cluster that showed fewer N-insertions than the roughly 700-donor mean. An analysis was carried out at a later point. It showed that HLA-associated TCR beta chains were more clonally expanded than equally common non-associated chains. Productive status was seen about 90% or about 30% of the time for most TCR beta V segments in an earlier analysis.

The V and J ends lost 3 bases and 0 bases respectively, with 15 bases between them. This CDR3 is 17 amino acids long. The germline V gene encodes CDR1 PRHDT and CDR2 FYEKMQ (reference sequence). The specimen was PBMCs. This sequence joins TRBV13 and TRBJ1-3; D ambiguous. This receptor was obtained from a man in his sixties in good health and CMV-seropositive. The CDR3 region is CASSFRRRESSGNTIYF. Written as DNA, the CDR3 is TGTGCCAGCAGCTTCCGGAGGAGGGAGAGCTCTGGAAACACCATATATTTT.